A single sample gave rise to the 31 T cell receptor beta chains below, sequenced in a study of blood T cell repertoires in COVID-19. Clones were read by immunoSEQ multiplex PCR, and TCRdb kept only the in-frame ones, dropping some. The sample shows about 350,000 clones, more than 70% of them seen only once. Material for sequencing was PBMCs or T cells enriched from blood (not recorded which). These receptors came from a woman in her thirties who had been exposed to COVID-19.

The chain joins TRBV19 to TRBJ1-5; possible D gene TRBD1, 6 bases. Germline-derived CDR1 and CDR2 are LNHDA and SQIVND (reference sequence). The CDR3 covers 14 residues. Trimming removed 11 bases from V and 3 bases from J, with 17 bases in between. The CDR3 DNA is TGTGCCTGCTCTGACAGGACCCTCAATCAGCCCCAGCATTTT. This encodes CACSDRTLNQPQHF.

CDR3 in DNA: TGTGCCAGCAGCGTAAGGAGTAGCGGGAGTAACGAGCAGTACTTC. It yields the protein CASSVRSSGSNEQYF. The gene calls are TRBV9 and TRBJ2-7; TRBD2 matches at 9 bases. The length of the CDR3 is 15 residues. Unmatched junction bases numbered 7, after V lost 1 base and J lost 5 bases. Germline values: CDR1 SGDLS, CDR2 YYNGEE.

V gene TRBV7-9 combines with J gene TRBJ1-5, with 9 bases lining up with TRBD1. V gave up 3 bases and J gave up 4 bases; unmatched junction bases: 4. The CDR3 has 15 amino acids. Germline V gene lookup returns CDR1 SEHNR and CDR2 FQNEAQ (reference sequence). The CDR3 DNA reads TGTGCCAGCAGCTTCGGGACAGGGATGAATCAGCCCCAGCATTTT. The encoded protein is CASSFGTGMNQPQHF.

This chain uses TRBV30 with TRBJ2-3; D is perhaps TRBD2 (5 bases). The CDR3 loop spans 16 amino acids. V was trimmed by 0 bases and J by 1 base, leaving 14 bases between them. Germline V gene data show CDR1 as GTSNPN and CDR2 as SVGIG (reference sequence). The CDR3 loop is CAWSVFPGLGTDTQYF. The CDR3, as DNA: TGTGCCTGGAGTGTTTTTCCGGGGTTGGGCACAGATACGCAGTATTTT.

The J gene is TRBJ2-3, the V gene TRBV10-2, with TRBD1 matching over 11 bases. With 4 bases clipped from V and 4 bases from J, the junction kept 7 bases outside the gene matches. The CDR3 is 16 residues long. Germline CDR1 and CDR2: WSHSY and SAAADI. The CDR3 spells CASSAGQGVTADTQYF. CDR3 bases: TGCGCCAGCAGTGCGGGACAGGGGGTTACGGCAGATACGCAGTATTTT.

CDR3 nucleotide sequence: TGTGCCACGGGACAGGGAGGTATCTCTGGGGCCAACGTCCTGACTTTC. This encodes CATGQGGISGANVLTF. V and J are TRBV10-3 and TRBJ2-6; 9 nucleotides line up with TRBD1. The junction had 7 bases not matched to a gene; V was cut back by 10 bases and J by 0 bases. This CDR3 region has 16 residues. CDR1 ENHRY and CDR2 SYGVKD come from the germline V gene.

The table lists this clone with a few counts. The CDR3 nucleotides are TGTGCCAGCAGCAGGGAGGGGAAGGGCAATCAGCCCCAGCATTTT. As protein: CASSREGKGNQPQHF. The chain couples TRBV2 to TRBJ1-5; D might be TRBD1 (5 bases). Trimming stripped 6 bases from V and 2 bases from J, with 14 bases between. CDR3 length: 15 residues. The germline V gene has CDR1 SNHLY and CDR2 FYNNEI.

The rearrangement joins TRBV19 to TRBJ1-1, with unresolved D. V lost 6 bases, J lost 1 base, and 12 bases lay in between. The CDR3 extends over 14 amino acids. The germline gives CDR1 LNHDA, CDR2 SQIVND (reference sequence). Here the CDR3 reads CASSRRGPNTEAFF. The DNA for the CDR3 is TGTGCCAGTAGCCGGCGAGGGCCGAACACTGAAGCTTTCTTT.

The chain carries TRBV5-1 and TRBJ2-7; possibly TRBD1 or TRBD2 for D (5 bases each). Between the trimmed V and J ends, which lost 4 bases and 0 bases, there was a span of 17 bases. This CDR3 contains 16 residues. The germline CDR1 and CDR2 sequences are SGHRS and YFSETQ. Written as DNA, the CDR3 is TGCGCCAGCAGCCTGGGGGTTATTAGCTACTCCTACGAGCAGTACTTC. Translated: CASSLGVISYSYEQYF.

The chain links TRBV7-9 to TRBJ2-5, with D possibly being TRBD1 (6 bases). The CDR3 contains 16 residues. V lost 4 bases and J lost 2, with 17 bases in between. CDR1 is SEHNR and CDR2 is FQNEAQ in the germline V gene (reference sequence). CDR3 coding DNA: TGTGCCAGCAGCTCCGGGACAACTACTGCGCAAGAGACCCAGTACTTC. It translates to CASSSGTTTAQETQYF.

CDR3 protein: CASTQELGSHEQYF. CDR3 nucleotide sequence: TGTGCCAGCACCCAGGAGTTGGGGAGCCACGAGCAGTACTTC. The chain is built from TRBV5-4 and TRBJ2-7; D is perhaps TRBD2 (5 bases). With 6 bases removed from V and 5 bases from J, the gap between germline ends came to 18 bases. CDR3 length: 14 residues. The germline gives CDR1 SGHNT, CDR2 YYREEE (reference sequence).

V usage is TRBV14 and J usage is TRBJ2-3; 7 positions match TRBD2. The CDR3 has 16 amino acids. Germline V lookup: CDR1 SGHDN, CDR2 FVKESK. With V trimmed by 3 bases and J by 1 base, 7 bases remained unmatched. The CDR3 spells CASSQDGTTRTDTQYF. Here the CDR3 DNA reads TGTGCCAGCAGCCAGGACGGGACTACACGCACAGATACGCAGTATTTT. Based on the CDR3 plus reference TRBV14 and TRBJ2-3, the full variable domain is EAGVTQFPSHSVIEKGQTVTLRCDPISGHDNLYWYRRVMGKEIKFLLHFVKESKQDESGMPNNRFLAERTGGTYSTLKVQPAELEDSGVYFCASSQDGTTRTDTQYFGPGTRLTVL.

In its sample, this clone was seen a few times. The chain uses TRBV28 and TRBJ1-2, with D hard to call. This CDR3 comprises 14 residues. Trimming left V 4 bases short and J 1 base short, with 10 bases between. CDR1 is MDHEN and CDR2 is SYDVKM in the germline V gene. Here the CDR3 DNA reads TGTGCCAGCAGTTCCCCACAGCTTAACTATGGCTACACCTTC. This codes for CASSSPQLNYGYTF.

The chain has TRBV5-4 and TRBJ2-7; 10 bases agree with TRBD1. The ends lost 5 bases at V and 3 bases at J; junction bases unmatched: 2. The CDR3 extends over 13 amino acids. Germline assignment: CDR1 SGHNT and CDR2 YYREEE (reference sequence). The CDR3 region is CASSWDRGYEQYF. CDR3 sequence (DNA): TGTGCCAGCAGTTGGGACAGGGGCTACGAGCAGTACTTC.

This chain links TRBV27 with TRBJ1-2; D is uncertain. The germline V gene has CDR1 MNHEY and CDR2 SMNVEV (reference sequence). The CDR3 consists of 14 residues. V was pared by 5 bases and J by 7 bases, with 17 bases between. CDR3 nucleotides: TGTGCCAGCAGTCCGCTCGGGAATTTGGGTGGCTACACCTTC. Its protein is CASSPLGNLGGYTF.

V and J are TRBV18 and TRBJ2-1, with D tentatively TRBD2 (7 bases). This CDR3 spans 14 amino acids. The ends were cut back, 10 bases at V and 4 bases at J, with 17 bases in the middle. In germline, CDR1 is KGHSH, CDR2 LQKENI. CDR3 coding DNA: TGTGCCACCATTGGCGGGGGCTATTACAATGAGCAGTTCTTC. This translates into CATIGGGYYNEQFF.

The chain combines TRBV18 with TRBJ2-5, with D possibly matching TRBD1 (6 bases). The germline gives CDR1 KGHSH, CDR2 LQKENI. CDR3 length: 13 residues. Trimming pared 4 bases from V and 5 bases from J, leaving 11 bases between. CDR3 protein: CASSLTGIETQYF. CDR3 bases: TGTGCCAGCTCACTAACAGGGATCGAGACCCAGTACTTC. Looking up the rest from reference TRBV18 and TRBJ2-5 gives the full variable domain: NAGVMQNPRHLVRRRGQEARLRCSPMKGHSHVYWYRQLPEEGLKFMVYLQKENIIDESGMPKERFSAEFPKEGPSILRIQQVVRGDSAAYFCASSLTGIETQYFGPGTRLLVL.

This clone has only a few counts. Other nucleotide sequences from this sample produce the same CDR3. V is TRBV10-2 and J is TRBJ1-2; D uncertain. V was cut by 0 bases and J by 4 bases, with 9 bases left in between. Germline CDR1 is WSHSY and CDR2 is SAAADI. CDR3 length: 14 residues. DNA of the CDR3: TGCGCCAGCAGTGAGTCTACGGGAGCCTATGGCTACACCTTC. Translation: CASSESTGAYGYTF.

This chain uses TRBV24-1 with TRBJ1-5, with D perhaps matching TRBD1 (5 bases). V shed 0 bases and J shed 4 bases, with 6 bases lying between them. Germline CDR1 KGHDR, CDR2 SFDVKD. The CDR3 is 14 residues long. The CDR3: CATSDLTGNQPQHF. The CDR3 nucleotides read TGTGCCACCAGTGATTTGACAGGTAATCAGCCCCAGCATTTT.

The J gene is TRBJ2-3, the V gene TRBV27; TRBD1 is a possible D gene (6 bases). Deletions cut 2 bases from V and 2 bases from J, with 14 bases between. The CDR3 sequence is 16 residues long. Per the germline V gene, CDR1 is MNHEY and CDR2 is SMNVEV (reference sequence). The CDR3 spells CASSLVVGTTTDTQYF. As DNA, the CDR3 is TGTGCCAGCAGTTTAGTTGTCGGGACAACCACAGATACGCAGTATTTT.

The CDR3 DNA reads as TGTGCCAGCAGCTTGATAGCGGGAGGAGGAGGAGAGCAGTACTTC. It yields the protein CASSLIAGGGGEQYF. This chain links TRBV7-3 with TRBJ2-7; 10 nucleotides match TRBD2. Germline assignment: CDR1 SGHTA and CDR2 FQGTGA. Germline trimming cut 3 bases from V and 7 bases from J; bases unmatched to any gene: 9. CDR3 length equals 15 residues.

V usage is TRBV3-1 (or the pseudogene TRBV3-2) and J usage is TRBJ2-7, with TRBD2 identical over 11 bases. The CDR3 length is 18 residues. V was clipped by 0 bases and J by 2 bases; unmatched bases: 9. Germline values: CDR1 LGHDT, CDR2 YNNKEL (reference sequence). CDR3 sequence reads: CASSQDPGLAGLAYEQYF. CDR3 bases: TGTGCCAGCAGCCAAGATCCCGGACTAGCGGGTTTGGCCTACGAGCAGTACTTC.

The V and J genes are TRBV28 and TRBJ2-7; 14 bases match TRBD2. This CDR3 comprises 15 residues. The germline V gene encodes CDR1 MDHEN and CDR2 SYDVKM. The V gene end was trimmed by 4 bases and the J gene end by 4 bases; junction bases not matched to a gene: 3. The CDR3 DNA sequence: TGTGCCAGCAGTTCGGGACTAGCGGGAGCATACGAGCAGTACTTC. The encoded protein is CASSSGLAGAYEQYF.

The chain is built from TRBV7-2 and TRBJ1-4, with D possibly TRBD1 on 6 matching bases. Germline loops: CDR1 SGHTA, CDR2 FQGNSA. The CDR3 spans 15 residues. The V and J ends lost 5 bases and 7 bases respectively, with 17 bases between them. This CDR3 is CASSTTRGPGEKLFF. CDR3 nucleotide sequence: TGTGCCAGCAGCACCACCAGGGGACCCGGTGAAAAACTGTTTTTT.

The chain is built from TRBV3-1 (or the pseudogene TRBV3-2) and TRBJ2-1; 9 bases line up with TRBD2. The CDR3 spans 14 residues. Per the germline V gene, CDR1 is LGHDT and CDR2 is YNNKEL (reference sequence). Trimming cost V 1 base and J 9 bases; bases outside gene matches: 4. The CDR3: CASSQGVAGVEQFF. CDR3 bases: TGTGCCAGCAGCCAAGGGGTAGCGGGAGTTGAGCAGTTCTTC.

This clone was detected once. The chain employs TRBV4-1 and TRBJ1-1; D perhaps matches TRBD1 (6 bases). This CDR3 has 15 residues. V lost 0 bases and J lost 1, with 9 bases in between. Germline values: CDR1 MGHRA, CDR2 YSYEKL. CDR3 loop: CASSQETGANTEAFF. The DNA of the CDR3 is TGCGCCAGCAGCCAAGAGACAGGCGCGAACACTGAAGCTTTCTTT.

The chain links TRBV11-3 to TRBJ2-1, with a weak D call TRBD2 (6 bases). This CDR3 region has 16 residues. Trimming removed 4 bases from V and 0 bases from J, with 13 bases in between. Looked up from germline, CDR1 is SGHNT and CDR2 is YENEEA. Here the CDR3 DNA reads TGTGCCAGCAGCTCCCGACTAGGGAGCTCCTACAATGAGCAGTTCTTC. Protein product: CASSSRLGSSYNEQFF.

The chain links TRBV19 to TRBJ2-2; possibly TRBD1 for D (6 bases). The CDR3 is 17 residues long. With 2 bases removed from V and 1 base from J, the gap between germline ends came to 14 bases. Per germline, CDR1 LNHDA and CDR2 SQIVND (reference sequence). CDR3 in DNA: TGTGCCAGTAGTATATTAGGGCAGGGGCAGAACACCGGGGAGCTGTTTTTT. Protein product: CASSILGQGQNTGELFF.

The chain recombines TRBV3-1 (or the pseudogene TRBV3-2) with TRBJ1-2, with D perhaps matching TRBD1 (5 bases). Trimming cost V 1 base and J 5 bases, with 11 bases left between them. The V gene's germline CDR1 is LGHDT and CDR2 YNNKEL (reference sequence). The CDR3 runs 14 residues. In DNA form, the CDR3 reads TGTGCCAGCAGCCAAGTCGACAGACCATATGGCTACACCTTC. As protein: CASSQVDRPYGYTF.

The chain carries TRBV2 and TRBJ2-3, with D perhaps TRBD2 (6 bases). The V gene lost 3 bases and the J gene lost 2 bases, with 9 bases spanning the gap. The CDR3 length is 14 residues. Germline V gene data show CDR1 as SNHLY and CDR2 as FYNNEI. The CDR3 nucleotides read TGTGCCAGCAGTGAGGCTAGCGTCACAGATACGCAGTATTTT. It translates to CASSEASVTDTQYF.

The chain employs TRBV9 and TRBJ1-4; tentative D call: TRBD1 (5 bases). Germline V gene lookup returns CDR1 SGDLS and CDR2 YYNGEE. This CDR3 region has 16 residues. V lost 5 bases and J 0 bases, leaving 14 bases between the germline ends. CDR3 protein: CASSGAGPATNEKLFF. CDR3 bases: TGTGCCAGCAGTGGGGCAGGGCCCGCAACTAATGAAAAACTGTTTTTT.